This TCR beta chain was obtained from a study of cytomegalovirus exposure and HLA in healthy donors. On this clone itself: The target antigen is unknown.

A multiplex PCR was run with 60 Vbeta primers and 13 Jbeta primers. Measured with immunoSEQ multiplex PCR; TCRdb has only the in-frame clones, and not every one. The sample carries some 100,000 clones, about three fifths recorded once. Although they were nominally healthy when sampled, donors likely had unrecorded immune exposures. Study-wide findings and caveats: Further analysis was carried out later, and it showed several of the most significant clusters appearing linked to common viral pathogens. Across donors, most TCRs were seen rarely, yet some public ones were widespread.

This TCR came from a woman aged 25 to 39 in good health and CMV-seropositive. The sequenced sample consisted of PBMCs.

In DNA, the CDR3 is TGTGCCATCAGCAACAGGGGGCAGACGGGAGGGGCCAACGTCCTGACTTTC. This gives the protein CAISNRGQTGGANVLTF. This chain links TRBV10-3 with TRBJ2-6; 9 bases match TRBD1. This CDR3 contains 17 residues. V shed 6 bases, J shed 4 bases, and the junction held 10 bases outside the gene matches. Germline CDR1 is ENHRY and CDR2 is SYGVKD.